The 9 T cell receptor beta chains below were found in one sample sequenced in a study of tumor and adjacent non-tumor tissue in lung cancer. The template was RNA from unsorted bulk tissue. This non-tumor lung sample came from over 3 cm beyond the tumor edge. The library came from three nested PCR rounds adapted from ARM-PCR protocols. MiXCR, applied by TCRdb to the multiplex PCR reads, yields one record per CDR3 protein. The table shows more than 75,000 distinct CDR3 sequences, with 75% to 85% occurring only once. The sample consisted of distant non-tumor lung tissue. The receptors derive from a man in his sixties with small cell lung cancer.

The CDR3: CARIQTGGRFQPQHF. The CDR3 DNA is TGTGCCAGGATTCAGACTGGGGGAAGGTTTCAGCCCCAGCATTTT. The chain recombines TRBV6-1 with TRBJ1-5, with D possibly matching TRBD1 (5 bases). Germline V gene sequence: CDR1 MNHNS, CDR2 SASEGT. Trimming left V 9 bases short and J 6 bases short, with 21 bases between. The CDR3 contains 15 residues.

The chain carries TRBV10-3 and TRBJ2-2, with D possibly TRBD2 on 5 matching bases. Per the germline V gene, CDR1 is ENHRY and CDR2 is SYGVKD. The CDR3 length is 16 residues. Trimming removed 4 bases from V and 4 bases from J, with 16 bases in between. This CDR3 reads CAISGGLHRGTGELFF. The CDR3 nucleotides read TGTGCCATCAGTGGAGGGCTTCATCGTGGCACCGGGGAGCTGTTTTTT.

The table lists this clonotype with many counts. J is TRBJ2-3 and V is TRBV29-1; D gene unclear. Trimming took off 0 bases at V and 6 bases at J, with 16 bases between the two ends. Germline CDR1 reads SQVTM; CDR2 reads ANQGSEA. There are 15 residues in the CDR3. CDR3 amino acids: CSVEDMGKAPDTQYF. CDR3 coding DNA: TGCAGCGTTGAAGATATGGGAAAAGCCCCCGATACGCAGTATTTT.

To note about this clonotype: Germline is not matched at one junction end, which may reflect a read error. The V and J genes are TRBV11-2 and TRBJ2-5; D might be TRBD1 or TRBD2, each matching 5 bases. The CDR3 is made up of 13 amino acids. Germline V gene sequence: CDR1 SGHAT, CDR2 FQNNGV. The CDR3 protein is CASSRDHRETQYF. The CDR3 coding sequence is TGTGCCAGTAGCCGGGACCATCGAGAGACGCAGTACTTC.

In regard to this clonotype: One end of the junction is discordant with germline, which a read error may explain. The chain uses TRBV11-2 and TRBJ2-2; a weak D match, TRBD2 (6 bases). Germline assignment: CDR1 SGHAT and CDR2 FQNNGV. This CDR3 has 14 amino acids. In DNA form, the CDR3 reads TGTGGCAGCAGCTTAGCGCGGGATATCGGGGAGCTGTTTTTT. The encoded protein is CGSSLARDIGELFF. Using reference TRBV11-2 and TRBJ2-2 for the parts outside the CDR3, the full variable domain is EAGVAQSPRYKIIEKRQSVAFWCNPISGHATLYWYQQILGQGPKLLIQFQNNGVVDDSQLPKDRFSAERLKGVDSTLKIQPAKLEDSAVYLCGSSLARDIGELFFGEGSRLTVL.

The chain joins TRBV11-2 to TRBJ2-7; D gene unclear. This CDR3 spans 14 amino acids. The germline V gene has CDR1 SGHAT and CDR2 FQNNGV. The CDR3 sequence: CASSLFSLGYEQYV. The CDR3 nucleotides read TGTGCCAGCAGCTTATTTTCTCTTGGATACGAGCAGTATGTC.

The chain has TRBV11-2 and TRBJ2-3; maybe TRBD2 (6 bases). The germline V gene has CDR1 SGHAT and CDR2 FQNNGV. Trimming shortened V by 4 bases and J by 15 bases, and 26 bases separated the two germline ends. The CDR3 sequence is 15 residues long. The CDR3 DNA follows: TGTGCCAGCAGCTCCGGAGGGATTGCTGGACATACGCGATATTTT. Translation: CASSSGGIAGHTRYF.

To note about this clonotype: An end of the junction does not agree with germline; a read error may underlie this. The V call is TRBV12-3 or TRBV12-4, the J call TRBJ1-5; D perhaps matches TRBD1 (5 bases). This CDR3 contains 15 residues. The chain's CDR3 is CVSSSQQGSGQTQNF. CDR3 bases: TGTGTCAGCAGTTCGCAGCAGGGTAGTGGTCAGACCCAGAATTTT.

The rearrangement links TRBV11-2 to TRBJ2-7, with D possibly called TRBD1 or TRBD2 (5 bases each). Germline V gene sequence: CDR1 SGHAT, CDR2 FQNNGV. The CDR3 has 14 amino acids. This CDR3 is CASSSNQGPYEKYV. Here the CDR3 DNA reads TGTGCCAGCAGCTCGAACCAGGGACCTTACGAGAAGTACGTA.